The 32 T cell receptor beta chains below come from one sample, sequenced in a study of T-cell memory formation after mild COVID-19. MiXCR, run by TCRdb on the 5' RACE reads, gives a single entry per CDR3 protein. The sample contains 550,000 to 600,000 distinct CDR3 sequences, roughly 17% of which appear only once. The sample comprised PBMCs or a T cell subset sorted from them (not recorded which). The receptors come from an adult woman who had mild COVID-19 (a few samples of this study predate the infection). Cell type and time point are not known.

V usage is TRBV12-3 or TRBV12-4 and J usage is TRBJ2-3; 14 positions agree with TRBD2. V shed 6 bases and J 8 bases; nucleotides not matched to a gene: 7. The CDR3 spans 15 residues. CDR3 protein: CASSVGTSGGGTQYF. In nucleotides, the CDR3 is TGTGCCAGCAGCGTAGGGACTAGCGGGGGCGGTACGCAGTATTTT.

The rearrangement uses TRBV7-9 and TRBJ1-2; 11 nucleotides match TRBD1. Unmatched junction bases numbered 10, after V lost 5 bases and J lost 8 bases. Germline V lookup: CDR1 SEHNR, CDR2 FQNEAQ (reference sequence). CDR3 size: 15 residues. The CDR3 nucleotides are TGTGCCAGCAGCGAATCGGACAGGGGGCAGGACGGCTACACCTTC. It translates to CASSESDRGQDGYTF.

In this sample, this clonotype turned up a few times. CDR3 amino acids: CASSRGGAYEQYF. The DNA of the CDR3 is TGTGCCAGCTCACGAGGGGGAGCCTACGAGCAGTACTTC. This rearrangement joins TRBV18 to TRBJ2-7, with D perhaps matching TRBD1 (6 bases). Trimming shortened V by 4 bases and J by 2 bases, and 9 bases separated the two germline ends. From germline, CDR1 is KGHSH and CDR2 LQKENI. The CDR3 has 13 residues.

V usage is TRBV9 and J usage is TRBJ2-1; a weak D match, TRBD2 (6 bases). The CDR3 extends over 15 amino acids. Germline CDR1 reads SGDLS; CDR2 reads YYNGEE. V was clipped by 0 bases and J by 2 bases, with 9 bases between them. As DNA, the CDR3 is TGTGCCAGCAGCGTAGTGAGCGGGCCCTACAATGAGCAGTTCTTC. It specifies CASSVVSGPYNEQFF.

This clonotype was observed a few times. The V and J genes are TRBV25-1 and TRBJ2-5; TRBD1 matches 7 bases. Germline CDR1 MGHDK, CDR2 SYGVNS. The CDR3 is 15 amino acids. J gave up 1 base and V 8 bases, and 10 bases lay outside the gene matches. CDR3 sequence reads: CASAAPDRPQETQYF. The DNA for the CDR3 is TGTGCCAGCGCGGCCCCGGACAGGCCCCAAGAGACCCAGTACTTC.

This clonotype was seen more than once but under ten times. The rearrangement joins TRBV29-1 to TRBJ1-1; tentatively, D is TRBD1 (6 bases). The germline V gene encodes CDR1 SQVTM and CDR2 ANQGSEA. Trimming shortened V by 6 bases and J by 5 bases, and 19 bases separated the two germline ends. CDR3 length equals 14 residues. In DNA form, the CDR3 reads TGCAGCGTGGTGTCGGGGGCTCTGAGAACTGAAGCTTTCTTT. This sequence encodes CSVVSGALRTEAFF.

This clonotype was detected a few times. This chain joins TRBV7-9 and TRBJ1-2; no clear D. Between the trimmed V and J ends, which lost 5 bases and 4 bases, there was a span of 17 bases. There are 15 residues in the CDR3. Germline V gives CDR1 SEHNR, CDR2 FQNEAQ (reference sequence). CDR3 protein: CASSAHSRSIYGYTF. In DNA form, the CDR3 reads TGTGCCAGCAGCGCACACAGTAGGTCGATCTATGGCTACACCTTC. The variable domain in full, with the rest retrieved from reference TRBV7-9 and TRBJ1-2, is DTGVSQNPRHKITKRGQNVTFRCDPISEHNRLYWYRQTLGQGPEFLTYFQNEAQLEKSRLLSDRFSAERPKGSFSTLEIQRTEQGDSAMYLCASSAHSRSIYGYTFGSGTRLTVV.

This clonotype appeared a few times. V is TRBV3-1 and J is TRBJ2-7; unclear D gene. Between the trimmed V and J ends, which lost 4 bases and 7 bases, there was a span of 14 bases. CDR1 is LGHDT and CDR2 is YNNKEL in the germline V gene (reference sequence). This CDR3 comprises 13 residues. The CDR3 DNA reads TGTGCCAGCAGCCCGGACGGCGACGCGGAGCAGTACTTC. This codes for CASSPDGDAEQYF.

The rearrangement links TRBV13 to TRBJ1-1; D is uncertain. The CDR3 totals 15 residues. The germline V gene encodes CDR1 PRHDT and CDR2 FYEKMQ (reference sequence). Trimming pared 6 bases from V and 3 bases from J, leaving 17 bases between. The CDR3 DNA reads TGTGCCAGCAGGGAAGCAGACCCGAGGGACACTGAAGCTTTCTTT. Protein sequence: CASREADPRDTEAFF. The variable domain in full, with the rest retrieved from reference TRBV13 and TRBJ1-1, is AAGVIQSPRHLIKEKRETATLKCYPIPRHDTVYWYQQGPGQDPQFLISFYEKMQSDKGSIPDRFSAQQFSDYHSELNMSSLELGDSALYFCASREADPRDTEAFFGQGTRLTVV.

The rearrangement joins TRBV21-1 to TRBJ1-1; no DNA check was done on the table's D call, TRBD1. TRBV21-1 is shown as a pseudogene. The CDR3 consists of 16 residues. The CDR3 region has the DNA TGTGCCAGCAGCAAAATAGGGACAGGGGGTTACACTGAAGCTTTCTTT. It encodes CASSKIGTGGYTEAFF.

Only a few counts were recorded for this clonotype. J is TRBJ2-5 and V is TRBV6-6, with 10 nucleotides matching TRBD2. This CDR3 spans 16 amino acids. The junction had 10 bases not matched to a gene; V was cut back by 6 bases and J by 3 bases. Germline V gene sequence: CDR1 MNHNY, CDR2 SVGAGI (reference sequence). CDR3 DNA sequence: TGTGCCAGCAGGGGGACTACTAGCGGGACGGAAGAGACCCAGTACTTC. As protein: CASRGTTSGTEETQYF.

The chain links TRBV5-5 to TRBJ1-2, with TRBD1 matching over 7 bases. V lost 0 bases to trimming and J lost 6 bases; unmatched junction nucleotides: 2. The CDR3 runs 13 residues. CDR1 and CDR2 (germline): SGHKS, YYEKEE (reference sequence). The DNA of the CDR3 is TGTGCCAGCAGCTTGGTAACAGGGGATGGCTACACCTTC. Amino acids: CASSLVTGDGYTF.

This clonotype was recorded a few times. V usage is TRBV7-2 and J usage is TRBJ2-1, with TRBD1 matching 8 bases. The CDR3 runs to 17 residues. J gave up 4 bases and V 2 bases, and 10 bases lay outside the gene matches. Germline V gene sequence: CDR1 SGHTA, CDR2 FQGNSA. The CDR3 is CASSLSRWTGRYNEQFF. DNA of the CDR3: TGTGCCAGCAGCTTATCCCGATGGACAGGGCGGTACAATGAGCAGTTCTTC. Full variable domain (rest looked up from reference TRBV7-2 and TRBJ2-1): GAGVSQSPSNKVTEKGKDVELRCDPISGHTALYWYRQSLGQGLEFLIYFQGNSAPDKSGLPSDRFSAERTGGSVSTLTIQRTQQEDSAVYLCASSLSRWTGRYNEQFFGPGTRLTVL.

The chain carries TRBV7-9 and TRBJ2-5, with D tentatively TRBD2 (7 bases). V was cut by 5 bases and J by 4 bases, with 14 bases left in between. Germline lookup yields CDR1 SEHNR and CDR2 FQNEAQ (reference sequence). The CDR3 has 14 amino acids. The CDR3, as DNA: TGTGCCAGCAGCCCCCCGCGGGGGCGAGAGACCCAGTACTTC. Its translation is CASSPPRGRETQYF.

This clonotype has just a few counts. Here the CDR3 reads CASSQGQGAFEQFF. CDR3 nucleotide sequence: TGCGCCAGCAGCCAAGGGCAGGGGGCGTTTGAGCAGTTCTTC. V gene TRBV4-3 combines with J gene TRBJ2-1; TRBD1 matches at 8 bases. The ends lost 1 base at V and 9 bases at J; junction bases unmatched: 5. In germline, CDR1 is LGHNA, CDR2 YSLEER. The CDR3 runs 14 residues.

This sequence joins TRBV11-2 and TRBJ2-5; TRBD1 is a possible D gene (6 bases). From germline, CDR1 is SGHAT and CDR2 FQNNGV. V lost 5 bases to trimming and J lost 5 bases, with 21 bases between them. This CDR3 spans 16 amino acids. The CDR3, as DNA: TGTGCCAGCAGCACCCGAACCACAGGGATTAGGGAGACCCAGTACTTC. Its translation is CASSTRTTGIRETQYF.

V is TRBV2 and J is TRBJ2-1; D unresolved. Trimming removed 7 bases from V and 6 bases from J, with 4 bases in between. This CDR3 has 10 amino acids. The germline CDR1 and CDR2 sequences are SNHLY and FYNNEI. CDR3 bases: TGTGCCAGCACGGGCAATGAGCAGTTCTTC. Translation gives CASTGNEQFF.

V usage is TRBV27 and J usage is TRBJ1-1; no reliable D call. V lost 6 bases, J lost 0 bases, and 14 bases lay in between. Germline V gene data show CDR1 as MNHEY and CDR2 as SMNVEV (reference sequence). This CDR3 is 15 amino acids long. The CDR3 protein is CASRQYGEMNTEAFF. CDR3 coding DNA: TGTGCCAGCAGACAATACGGGGAGATGAACACTGAAGCTTTCTTT.

The gene calls are TRBV24-1 and TRBJ1-5, with D perhaps matching TRBD1 (6 bases). Germline assignment: CDR1 KGHDR and CDR2 SFDVKD. V lost 4 bases and J 4 bases, leaving 13 bases between the germline ends. The CDR3 loop spans 15 amino acids. CDR3 region: CATSDPGQGNQPQHF. In DNA form, the CDR3 reads TGTGCCACCAGTGACCCCGGGCAGGGGAATCAGCCCCAGCATTTT.

This clonotype has a handful of counts. The CDR3 sequence is CSARKTGGENIQYF. CDR3 DNA sequence: TGCAGTGCTAGGAAAACCGGGGGGGAGAACATTCAGTACTTC. This chain connects TRBV20-1 to TRBJ2-4; 8 bases line up with TRBD2. Trimming removed 3 bases from V and 7 bases from J; junction bases left unmatched: 8. The germline CDR1 and CDR2 sequences are DFQATT and SNEGSKA (reference sequence). The CDR3 spans 14 residues.

This clonotype turned up a few times. The CDR3 sequence: CSVHMPGQGTKAFF. The DNA for the CDR3 is TGCAGCGTGCACATGCCGGGACAGGGGACGAAAGCTTTCTTT. This chain connects TRBV29-1 to TRBJ1-1; 10 nucleotides align to TRBD1. Germline CDR1 reads SQVTM; CDR2 reads ANQGSEA. The V segment lost 6 bases and the J segment 9 bases; nucleotides outside the gene matches: 13. CDR3 length: 14 amino acids.

V and J are TRBV20-1 and TRBJ2-7; either TRBD1 or TRBD2 may supply D (5 bases each). Germline loops: CDR1 DFQATT, CDR2 SNEGSKA (reference sequence). With 1 base removed from V and 3 bases from J, the gap between germline ends came to 7 bases. This CDR3 comprises 12 residues. The CDR3 reads CSARGGFYEQYF. The CDR3 nucleotides read TGCAGTGCTAGAGGGGGGTTCTACGAGCAGTACTTC.

The V gene is TRBV4-1, the J gene TRBJ2-3; no reliable D call. V was shortened by 1 base and J by 0 bases, with 14 bases between the two germline ends. Germline assignment: CDR1 MGHRA and CDR2 YSYEKL. The CDR3 runs 17 residues. The CDR3 protein is CASSQAFLAASTDTQYF. CDR3 in DNA: TGCGCCAGCAGCCAAGCCTTCCTGGCCGCTAGCACAGATACGCAGTATTTT.

This rearrangement joins TRBV6-1 to TRBJ2-7; D is perhaps TRBD1 or TRBD2 (5 bases each). Germline CDR1 reads MNHNS; CDR2 reads SASEGT. The CDR3 has 13 amino acids. V was trimmed by 7 bases and J by 2 bases, leaving 12 bases between them. CDR3 nucleotide sequence: TGTGCCAGCACAGGGACCGTTGCCTACGAGCAGTACTTC. Protein sequence: CASTGTVAYEQYF.

This clonotype was detected only a few times. V gene TRBV9 combines with J gene TRBJ1-1; 8 nucleotides match TRBD1. There are 13 residues in the CDR3. J was trimmed by 4 bases and V by 2 bases; bases with no gene match: 1. The V gene's germline CDR1 is SGDLS and CDR2 YYNGEE. CDR3: CASSVGTGTEAFF. For the CDR3, the DNA is TGTGCCAGCAGCGTCGGGACAGGCACTGAAGCTTTCTTT.

This clonotype showed up just once. This sequence joins TRBV6-5 and TRBJ2-1; 9 nucleotides match TRBD2. In germline, CDR1 is MNHEY, CDR2 SVGAGI. The CDR3 has 14 amino acids. V lost 6 bases to trimming and J lost 7 bases; unmatched junction nucleotides: 7. CDR3 in amino acids: CASSQAGGVNEQFF. The CDR3 region has the DNA TGTGCCAGCAGCCAAGCGGGAGGAGTAAATGAGCAGTTCTTC.

This clonotype occurred a few times. The chain combines TRBV7-2 with TRBJ2-1; 7 positions match TRBD1. This CDR3 has 13 amino acids. Germline assignment: CDR1 SGHTA and CDR2 FQGNSA. Trimming cost V 0 bases and J 9 bases; bases outside gene matches: 2. In nucleotides, the CDR3 is TGTGCCAGCAGCTTAGCCTGGACAGGTGAGCAGTTCTTC. It yields the protein CASSLAWTGEQFF.

This clonotype has just a few counts. The chain combines TRBV5-1 with TRBJ2-7; 8 bases fit TRBD1. Germline assignment: CDR1 SGHRS and CDR2 YFSETQ. CDR3 length: 15 residues. Unmatched junction bases numbered 8, after V lost 0 bases and J lost 6 bases. CDR3 sequence: CASSLVGQGLAEQYF. The CDR3 bases are TGCGCCAGCAGCTTGGTTGGACAGGGACTCGCCGAGCAGTACTTC.

The chain carries TRBV24-1 and TRBJ2-2, with a possible D match to TRBD2 (5 bases). The V and J ends lost 4 bases and 5 bases respectively, with 7 bases between them. This CDR3 has 13 residues. From germline, CDR1 is KGHDR and CDR2 SFDVKD. The CDR3: CATSDRRTGELFF. CDR3 sequence (DNA): TGTGCCACCAGTGACAGGAGGACCGGGGAGCTGTTTTTT.

The chain links TRBV27 to TRBJ1-1; 7 nucleotides line up with TRBD1. With V trimmed by 5 bases and J by 6 bases, 12 bases remained unmatched. Germline loops: CDR1 MNHEY, CDR2 SMNVEV (reference sequence). The CDR3 is 15 residues long. The CDR3 loop reads CASSPRMTGKAEAFF. As DNA, the CDR3 is TGTGCCAGCAGTCCCCGGATGACAGGGAAGGCTGAAGCTTTCTTT.

V usage is TRBV7-2 and J usage is TRBJ2-7; no clear D gene. CDR1 is SGHTA, CDR2 FQGNSA, per germline. The CDR3 loop spans 13 amino acids. Deletions cut 0 bases from V and 3 bases from J, with 6 bases between. The CDR3 reads CASSLAVYYEQYF. The DNA of the CDR3 is TGTGCCAGCAGCTTAGCGGTATACTACGAGCAGTACTTC.

As DNA, the CDR3 is TGCGCCAGCAGCTGGAATACAGGGGGCGGCACTGAAGCTTTCTTT. Amino acid sequence: CASSWNTGGGTEAFF. The chain joins TRBV5-1 to TRBJ1-1; 9 nucleotides match TRBD1. The CDR3 covers 15 residues. Losses at the gene ends were 3 bases for V and 4 bases for J; bases not matched to a gene: 7. Germline values: CDR1 SGHRS, CDR2 YFSETQ.